This TCR beta chain was identified in a study of early T cells in non-severe SARS-CoV-2 infection. Study-wide points: Missing private and CD4 specificities, VDJdb matching favored anti-spike CD8 responses.

As for this clonotype: Its antigen is not known.

This CDR3 has 11 amino acids. Germline V gene lookup returns CDR1 SQVTM and CDR2 ANQGSEA. V was pared by 7 bases and J by 7 bases, with 13 bases between. Unique molecular identifiers (one per individual cDNA molecule) were attached. TCRdb ran MiXCR on the 5' RACE reads and lists one entry per CDR3 protein. The sample holds about 52,000 distinct CDR3 sequences, around 10% seen once. The V gene is TRBV29-1, the J gene TRBJ1-1; D is perhaps TRBD1 (6 bases). This sequence originates from an adult who was a healthcare worker with PCR-confirmed SARS-CoV-2 infection or an uninfected control (not recorded which). Sequencing was performed on whole blood. Here the CDR3 reads CSAGGGGEAFF. The CDR3 DNA reads as TGCAGCGCTGGGGGGGGCGGTGAAGCTTTCTTT.